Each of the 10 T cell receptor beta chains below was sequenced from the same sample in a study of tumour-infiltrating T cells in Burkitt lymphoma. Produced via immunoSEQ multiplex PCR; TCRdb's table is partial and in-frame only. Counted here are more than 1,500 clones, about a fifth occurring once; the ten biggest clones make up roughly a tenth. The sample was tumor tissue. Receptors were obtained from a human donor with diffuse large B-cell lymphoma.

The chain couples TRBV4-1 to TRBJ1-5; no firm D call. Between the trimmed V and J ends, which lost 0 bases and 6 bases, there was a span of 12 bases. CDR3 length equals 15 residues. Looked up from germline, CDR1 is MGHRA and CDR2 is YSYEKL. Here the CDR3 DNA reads TGCGCCAGCAGCCAAGATTCGGGGATTGGTCAGCCCCAGCATTTT. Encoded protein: CASSQDSGIGQPQHF.

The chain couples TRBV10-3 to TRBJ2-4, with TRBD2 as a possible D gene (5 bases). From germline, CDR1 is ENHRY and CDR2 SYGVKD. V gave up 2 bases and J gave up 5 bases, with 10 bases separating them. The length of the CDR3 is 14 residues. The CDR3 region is CAISEGKGENIQYF. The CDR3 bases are TGTGCCATCAGTGAGGGGAAGGGAGAAAACATTCAGTACTTC.

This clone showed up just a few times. The CDR3 nucleotides read TGTGCCAGCAGTTTTTGGGGGATTGATAATGAAAAACTGTTTTTT. It translates to CASSFWGIDNEKLFF. V and J are TRBV28 and TRBJ1-4; weak D call: TRBD1 (5 bases). CDR3 length equals 15 residues. V lost 3 bases and J 4 bases, leaving 12 bases between the germline ends. Germline CDR1 and CDR2: MDHEN and SYDVKM.

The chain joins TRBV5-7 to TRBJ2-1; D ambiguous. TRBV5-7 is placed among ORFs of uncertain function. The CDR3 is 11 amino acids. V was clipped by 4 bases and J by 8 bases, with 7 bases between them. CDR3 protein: CASSVFDEQFF. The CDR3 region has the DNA TGTGCCAGCAGCGTTTTCGATGAGCAGTTCTTC.

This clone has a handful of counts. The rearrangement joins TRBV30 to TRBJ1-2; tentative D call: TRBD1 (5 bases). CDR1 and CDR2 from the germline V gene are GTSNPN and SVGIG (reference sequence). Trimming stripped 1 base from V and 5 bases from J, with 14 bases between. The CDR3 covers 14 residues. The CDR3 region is CAWSETGGIYGYTF. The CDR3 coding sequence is TGTGCCTGGAGTGAAACAGGAGGAATTTATGGCTACACCTTC.

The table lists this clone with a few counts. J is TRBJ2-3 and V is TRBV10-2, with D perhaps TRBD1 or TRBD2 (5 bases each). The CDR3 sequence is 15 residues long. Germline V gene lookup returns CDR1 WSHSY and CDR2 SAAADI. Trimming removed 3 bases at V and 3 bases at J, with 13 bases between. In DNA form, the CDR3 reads TGCGCCAGCAGTGAATCGGGACGTATGACAGATACGCAGTATTTT. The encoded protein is CASSESGRMTDTQYF.

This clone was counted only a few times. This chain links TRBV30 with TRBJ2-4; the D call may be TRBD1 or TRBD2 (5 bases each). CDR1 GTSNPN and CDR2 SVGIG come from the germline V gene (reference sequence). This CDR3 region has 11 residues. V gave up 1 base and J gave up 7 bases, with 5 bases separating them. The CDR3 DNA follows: TGTGCCTGGAGTGGGGGGAACATTCAGTACTTC. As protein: CAWSGGNIQYF.

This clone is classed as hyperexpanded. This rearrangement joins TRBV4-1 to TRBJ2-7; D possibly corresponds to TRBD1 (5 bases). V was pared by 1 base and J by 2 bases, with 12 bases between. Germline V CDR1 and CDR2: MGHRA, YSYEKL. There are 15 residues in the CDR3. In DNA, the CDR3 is TGCGCCAGCAGCCAAGTAGAGGACATTACCTACGAGCAGTACTTC. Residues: CASSQVEDITYEQYF.

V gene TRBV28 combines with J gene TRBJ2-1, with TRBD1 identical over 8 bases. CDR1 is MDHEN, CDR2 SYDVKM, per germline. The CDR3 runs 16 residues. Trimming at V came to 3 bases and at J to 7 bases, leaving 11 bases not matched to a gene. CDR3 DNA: TGTGCCAGCAGTTTCCGACAGGGGTGGGTGATAAATGAGCAGTTCTTC. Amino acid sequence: CASSFRQGWVINEQFF.

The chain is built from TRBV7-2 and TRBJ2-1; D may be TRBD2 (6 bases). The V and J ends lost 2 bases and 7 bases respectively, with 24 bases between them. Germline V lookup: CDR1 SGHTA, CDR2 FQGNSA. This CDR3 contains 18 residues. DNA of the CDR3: TGTGCCAGCAGCTTAAGGGCCCGGTGGGAGGCCGGGGAAAATGAGCAGTTCTTC. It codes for CASSLRARWEAGENEQFF.